This TCR beta chain was identified in a study of blood T cell repertoires in COVID-19. Study as a whole: Samples representing acute and convalescent COVID-19 were sourced from the United States, Italy and Spain.

This CDR3 region has 16 residues. V lost 0 bases to trimming and J lost 2 bases; unmatched junction nucleotides: 8. Germline assignment: CDR1 SGHRS and CDR2 YFSETQ. Data came from immunoSEQ multiplex PCR; TCRdb stores just in-frame clones and leaves some out. The sample contains about 73,000 clones, 85% to 90% of which appear only once. The source of this sequence is an elderly man with acute or convalescent COVID-19. The chain couples TRBV5-1 to TRBJ2-7; 7 nucleotides align to TRBD1. The specimen was peripheral blood. CDR3 sequence (DNA): TGCGCCAGCAGCTTGGCCCGTACAGGGGCCCCCTACGAGCAGTACTTC. Its translation is CASSLARTGAPYEQYF.